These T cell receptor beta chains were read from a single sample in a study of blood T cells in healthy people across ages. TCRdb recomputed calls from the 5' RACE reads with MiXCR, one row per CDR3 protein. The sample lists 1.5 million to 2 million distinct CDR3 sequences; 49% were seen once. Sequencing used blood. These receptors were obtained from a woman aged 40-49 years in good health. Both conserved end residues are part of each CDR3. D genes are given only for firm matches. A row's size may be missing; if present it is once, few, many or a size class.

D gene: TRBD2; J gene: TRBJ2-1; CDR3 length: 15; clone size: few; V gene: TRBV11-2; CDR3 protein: CASSLAAGPRNEQFF; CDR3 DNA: TGTGCCAGCAGCTTAGCAGCGGGGCCCAGGAATGAGCAGTTCTTC
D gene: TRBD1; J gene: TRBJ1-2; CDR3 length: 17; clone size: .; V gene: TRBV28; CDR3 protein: CASSSPGTGDPYYGYTF; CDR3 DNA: TGTGCCAGCAGTAGTCCCGGGACAGGGGACCCCTACTATGGCTACACCTTC
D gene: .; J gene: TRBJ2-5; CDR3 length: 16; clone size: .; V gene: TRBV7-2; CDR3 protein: CASSLSHGAGQETQYF; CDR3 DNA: TGTGCCAGCAGCCTATCTCACGGGGCGGGGCAAGAGACCCAGTACTTC
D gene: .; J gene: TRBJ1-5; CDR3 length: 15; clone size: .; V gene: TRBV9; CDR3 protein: CASSPDGTHNQPQHF; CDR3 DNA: TGTGCCAGCAGCCCAGACGGGACACACAATCAGCCCCAGCATTTT
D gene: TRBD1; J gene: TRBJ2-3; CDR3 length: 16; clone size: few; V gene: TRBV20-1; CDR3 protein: CSAKNQGVPSTDTQYF; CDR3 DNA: TGCAGTGCGAAAAACCAGGGGGTACCTAGCACAGATACGCAGTATTTT
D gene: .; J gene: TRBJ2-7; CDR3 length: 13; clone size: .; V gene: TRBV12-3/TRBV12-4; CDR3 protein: CASSLMVGTEQYF; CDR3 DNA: TGTGCCAGCAGTTTAATGGTCGGGACAGAGCAGTACTTC
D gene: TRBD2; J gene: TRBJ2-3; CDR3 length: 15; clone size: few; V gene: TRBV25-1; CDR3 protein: CASSEPGGAIHTQYF; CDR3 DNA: TGTGCCAGCAGTGAACCCGGGGGGGCCATTCATACGCAGTATTTT
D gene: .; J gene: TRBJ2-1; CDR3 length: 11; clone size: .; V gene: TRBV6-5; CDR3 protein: CASSHSHEQFF; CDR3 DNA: TGTGCCAGCAGCCACAGCCATGAGCAGTTCTTC
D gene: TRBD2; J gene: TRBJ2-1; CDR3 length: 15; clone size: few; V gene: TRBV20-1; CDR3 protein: CSASPGTSANNEQFF; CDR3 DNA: TGCAGTGCTAGCCCCGGGACTAGCGCAAACAATGAGCAGTTCTTC
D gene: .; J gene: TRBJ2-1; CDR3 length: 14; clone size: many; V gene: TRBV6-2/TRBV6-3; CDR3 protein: CASNLQGGYNEQFF; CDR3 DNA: TGTGCCAGCAACTTACAGGGGGGGTACAATGAGCAGTTCTTC
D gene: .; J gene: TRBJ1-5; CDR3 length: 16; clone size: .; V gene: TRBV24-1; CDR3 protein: CATSSGTGPRNQPQHF; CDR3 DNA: TGTGCCACCAGTTCGGGAACGGGACCTCGCAATCAGCCCCAGCATTTT
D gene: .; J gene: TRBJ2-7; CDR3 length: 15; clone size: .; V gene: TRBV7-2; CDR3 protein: CASSLGTLVSYEQYF; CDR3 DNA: TGTGCCAGCAGCTTAGGGACACTAGTCTCCTACGAGCAGTACTTC
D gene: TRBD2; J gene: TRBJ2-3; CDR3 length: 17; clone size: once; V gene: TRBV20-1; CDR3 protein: CSASAGLAGASTDTQYF; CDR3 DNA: TGCAGTGCTAGCGCCGGACTAGCGGGGGCAAGCACAGATACGCAGTATTTT
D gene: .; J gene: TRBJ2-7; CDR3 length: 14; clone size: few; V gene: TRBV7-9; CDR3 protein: CASTFGGGGYEQYF; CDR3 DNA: TGTGCCAGCACCTTTGGGGGTGGTGGATACGAGCAGTACTTC
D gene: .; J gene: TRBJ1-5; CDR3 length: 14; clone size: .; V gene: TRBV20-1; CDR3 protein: CSARDAAPSQPQHF; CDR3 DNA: TGCAGTGCTAGAGATGCTGCTCCTAGTCAGCCCCAGCATTTT
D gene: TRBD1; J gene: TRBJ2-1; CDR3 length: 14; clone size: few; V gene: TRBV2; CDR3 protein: CASSQRQGAYEQFF; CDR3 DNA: TGTGCCAGCAGTCAAAGACAGGGGGCGTATGAGCAGTTCTTC
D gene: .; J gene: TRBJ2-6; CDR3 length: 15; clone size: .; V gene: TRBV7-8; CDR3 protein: CASSFAASGANVLTF; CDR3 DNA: TGTGCCAGCAGCTTCGCAGCGTCTGGGGCCAACGTCCTGACTTTC
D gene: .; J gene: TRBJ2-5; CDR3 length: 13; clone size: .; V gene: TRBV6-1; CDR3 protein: CASRVTAEETQYF; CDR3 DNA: TGTGCCAGCAGGGTGACGGCTGAAGAGACCCAGTACTTC
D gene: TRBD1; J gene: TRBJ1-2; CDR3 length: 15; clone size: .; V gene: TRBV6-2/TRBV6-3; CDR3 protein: CASNSGDRGLDGYTF; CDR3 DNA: TGTGCCAGCAACTCAGGAGACAGGGGGCTTGATGGCTACACCTTC
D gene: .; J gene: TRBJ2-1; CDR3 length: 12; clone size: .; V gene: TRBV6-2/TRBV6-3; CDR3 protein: CASSYSLSEQFF; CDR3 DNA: TGTGCCAGCAGTTACTCGTTATCTGAGCAGTTCTTC
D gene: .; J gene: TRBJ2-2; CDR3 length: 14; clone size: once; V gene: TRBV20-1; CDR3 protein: CSARAGVGTGELFF; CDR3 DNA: TGCAGTGCTAGGGCAGGGGTCGGGACCGGGGAGCTGTTTTTT
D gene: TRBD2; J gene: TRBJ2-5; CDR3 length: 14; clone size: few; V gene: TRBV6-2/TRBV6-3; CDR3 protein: CASSWTSRQETQYF; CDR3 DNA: TGTGCCAGCAGTTGGACTAGCAGACAAGAGACCCAGTACTTC
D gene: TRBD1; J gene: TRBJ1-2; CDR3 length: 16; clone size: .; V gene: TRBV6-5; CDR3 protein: CASSYSGGGAGYGYTF; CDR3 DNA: TGTGCCAGCAGTTACTCGGGAGGGGGCGCGGGCTATGGCTACACCTTC
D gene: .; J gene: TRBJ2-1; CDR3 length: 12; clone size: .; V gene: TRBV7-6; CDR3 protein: CASSRYQETQFF; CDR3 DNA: TGTGCCAGCAGCAGGTACCAAGAGACCCAGTTCTTC
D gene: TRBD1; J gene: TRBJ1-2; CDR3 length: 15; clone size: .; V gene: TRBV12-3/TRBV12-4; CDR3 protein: CASSRQGAIGRGYTF; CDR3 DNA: TGTGCCAGCAGCAGACAGGGGGCGATTGGGAGAGGCTACACCTTC
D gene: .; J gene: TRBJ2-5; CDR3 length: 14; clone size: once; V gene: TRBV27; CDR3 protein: CAGSLAGLQETQYF; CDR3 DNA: TGTGCCGGCAGTCTGGCAGGCCTTCAAGAGACCCAGTACTTC
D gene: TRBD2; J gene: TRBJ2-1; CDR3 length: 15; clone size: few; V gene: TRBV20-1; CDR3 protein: CSAPLAGGSYNEQFF; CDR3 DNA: TGCAGTGCCCCACTAGCGGGGGGCTCCTACAATGAGCAGTTCTTC
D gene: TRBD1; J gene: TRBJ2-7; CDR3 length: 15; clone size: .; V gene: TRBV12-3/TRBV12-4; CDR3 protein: CASSFGQADYYEQYF; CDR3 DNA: TGTGCCAGCAGTTTCGGACAGGCGGATTACTACGAGCAGTACTTC
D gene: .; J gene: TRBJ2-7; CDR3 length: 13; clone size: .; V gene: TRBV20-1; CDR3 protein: CSARSREIYEQYF; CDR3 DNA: TGCAGTGCTAGAAGCAGGGAAATCTACGAGCAGTACTTC
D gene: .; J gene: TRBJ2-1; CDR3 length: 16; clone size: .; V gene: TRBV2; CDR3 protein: CASSESGRGSYNERFF; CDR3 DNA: TGTGCCAGCAGTGAATCCGGCAGGGGATCCTACAATGAGCGGTTCTTC
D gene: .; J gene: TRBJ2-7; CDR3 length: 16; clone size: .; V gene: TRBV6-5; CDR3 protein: CASSYSGGAGSYEQYF; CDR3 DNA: TGTGCCAGCAGTTACTCGGGCGGGGCCGGTTCCTACGAGCAGTACTTC
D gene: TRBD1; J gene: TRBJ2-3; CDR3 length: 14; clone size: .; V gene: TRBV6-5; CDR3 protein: CVSSGTGESDTQYF; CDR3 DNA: TGTGTCAGCAGCGGGACAGGGGAGTCAGATACGCAGTATTTT
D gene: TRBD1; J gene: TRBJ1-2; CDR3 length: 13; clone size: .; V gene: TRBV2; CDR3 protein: CTSSEDRVYGYTF; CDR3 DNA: TGTACCAGCAGCGAGGACAGGGTCTATGGCTACACCTTC
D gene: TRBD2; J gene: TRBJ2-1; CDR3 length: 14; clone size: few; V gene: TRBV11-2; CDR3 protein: CASSLVAGVAEQFF; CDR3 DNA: TGTGCCAGCAGCTTAGTGGCGGGGGTCGCTGAGCAGTTCTTC
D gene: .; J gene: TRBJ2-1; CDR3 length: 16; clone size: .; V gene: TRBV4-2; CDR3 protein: CASSQGGGGPRNEQFF; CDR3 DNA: TGTGCCAGCAGCCAAGGAGGGGGGGGGCCTCGCAATGAGCAGTTCTTC
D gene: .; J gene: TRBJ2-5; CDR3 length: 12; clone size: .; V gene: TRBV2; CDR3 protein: CASISVEKTQYF; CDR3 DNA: TGTGCCAGCATTTCGGTCGAGAAGACCCAGTACTTC
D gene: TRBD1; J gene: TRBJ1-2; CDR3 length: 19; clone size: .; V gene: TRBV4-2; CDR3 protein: CASSQELRTGARRAYGYTF; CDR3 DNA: TGTGCCAGCAGCCAAGAGTTAAGAACAGGGGCCCGGCGGGCCTATGGCTACACCTTC
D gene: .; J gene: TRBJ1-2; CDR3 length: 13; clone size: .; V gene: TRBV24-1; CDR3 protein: CATGGRQLYGYTF; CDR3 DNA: TGTGCCACCGGGGGCCGACAGCTCTATGGCTACACCTTC
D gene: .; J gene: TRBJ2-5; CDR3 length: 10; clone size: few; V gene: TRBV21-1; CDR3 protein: CASSYREKYF; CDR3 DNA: TGTGCCAGCAGCTACAGGGAGAAGTACTTC
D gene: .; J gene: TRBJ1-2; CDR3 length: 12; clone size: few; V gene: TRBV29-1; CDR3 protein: CSVESGDDGYTF; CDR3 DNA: TGCAGCGTTGAGTCCGGAGACGATGGCTACACCTTC
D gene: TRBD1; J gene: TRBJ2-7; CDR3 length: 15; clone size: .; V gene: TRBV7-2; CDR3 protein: CASRSQGPPDNEQYF; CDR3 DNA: TGTGCCAGCAGATCACAGGGGCCCCCGGACAATGAGCAGTACTTC
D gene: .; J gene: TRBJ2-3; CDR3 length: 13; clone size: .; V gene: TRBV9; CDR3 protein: CASSVPSLDTQYF; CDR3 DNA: TGTGCCAGCAGCGTCCCTTCTCTAGATACGCAGTATTTT